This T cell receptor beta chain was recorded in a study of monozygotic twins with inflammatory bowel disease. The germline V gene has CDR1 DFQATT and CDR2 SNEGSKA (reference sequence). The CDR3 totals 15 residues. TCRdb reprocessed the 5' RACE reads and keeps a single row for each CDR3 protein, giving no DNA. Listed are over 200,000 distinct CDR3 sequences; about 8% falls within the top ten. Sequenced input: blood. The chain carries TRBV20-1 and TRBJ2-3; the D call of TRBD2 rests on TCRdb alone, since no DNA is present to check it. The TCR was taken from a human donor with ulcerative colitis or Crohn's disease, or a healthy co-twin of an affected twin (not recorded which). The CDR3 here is CSASGLAGETDTQYF.